This TCR beta chain was identified during a study of blood T cell repertoires in COVID-19. Method: immunoSEQ multiplex PCR; TCRdb's copy keeps in-frame clones and lacks some. The sample records a few hundred thousand clones, 75% to 90% being singletons. Trimming stripped 3 bases from V and 3 bases from J, with 12 bases between. CDR3 length: 15 amino acids. Germline V CDR1 and CDR2: SNHLY, FYNNEI. The source material was peripheral blood. The rearrangement links TRBV2 to TRBJ1-5; D is ambiguous. This receptor was taken from a woman in her 70s with acute or convalescent COVID-19. The CDR3 DNA reads as TGTGCCAGCAGTGACGGTAGTTTACCCAATCAGCCCCAGCATTTT. Translating gives CASSDGSLPNQPQHF.